A single T cell receptor beta chain is shown here with its context. Its target is unknown. Each sample yielded at least 6.5 million isolated PBMCs. Then a second PCR, running roughly 7 to 12 cycles, was carried out with a sample-barcoded 5' primer and a J-beta primer mix. Paired-end reads containing CDR3 totaled no fewer than 2.5 million for each sample. TCRdb re-derived calls from the 5' RACE reads in MiXCR, one entry per CDR3 protein. In the table there are fewer than 2 million distinct CDR3 sequences, 39% of which are singletons. The CDR3 consists of 14 residues. The V gene end was trimmed by 7 bases and the J gene end by 2 bases; junction bases not matched to a gene: 5. Germline CDR1 is MGHDK and CDR2 is SYGVNS. The sample comes from a study of blood T cells in healthy people across ages. The study, taken as a whole, reports: CMV status of donors was not determined, possibly confounding expanded clonotype changes.

The rearrangement joins TRBV25-1 to TRBJ2-1; 7 nucleotides align to TRBD1. Sequencing input: blood. The source is a human donor in good health. The CDR3 loop is CASTTGETYNEQFF. The CDR3 coding sequence is TGTGCCAGCACCACAGGGGAGACCTACAATGAGCAGTTCTTC.